These 12 T cell receptor beta chains originate from one sample sequenced in a study of cytomegalovirus exposure and HLA in healthy donors. The PCR employed 60 Vbeta primers together with 13 Jbeta primers. Sequenced by immunoSEQ multiplex PCR; TCRdb stores in-frame clones only, minus some. The table records some 78,000 clones, 65% to 75% of them present only once. Sequences were obtained from PBMCs. All receptors come from a man between 40 and 49 years old in good health and CMV-seropositive.

The V call is TRBV9, the J call TRBJ2-7; D unresolved. Germline CDR1 and CDR2: SGDLS and YYNGEE. This CDR3 is built from 13 residues. The V gene lost 0 bases and the J gene lost 3 bases, with 7 bases spanning the gap. CDR3 in amino acids: CASSVDTGYEQYF. In nucleotides, the CDR3 is TGTGCCAGCAGCGTAGATACGGGCTACGAGCAGTACTTC.

The V call is TRBV6-5, the J call TRBJ1-5; D not resolved. Germline V gene lookup returns CDR1 MNHEY and CDR2 SVGAGI. The CDR3 is 13 residues long. Trimming took off 5 bases at V and 4 bases at J, with 9 bases between the two ends. CDR3 in DNA: TGTGCCAGCAGTGAGACGGGAAATCAGCCCCAGCATTTT. Translating it yields CASSETGNQPQHF.

The rearrangement links TRBV30 to TRBJ1-6; the match to TRBD1 covers 10 bases. The trim removed 5 bases at V and 7 bases at J, leaving 5 bases unmatched. This CDR3 contains 14 residues. The V gene's germline CDR1 is GTSNPN and CDR2 SVGIG (reference sequence). Here the CDR3 DNA reads TGTGCCTGGGGTCGGGGACAGGGGAATTCACCCCTCCACTTT. Its protein is CAWGRGQGNSPLHF.

The V call is TRBV30, the J call TRBJ2-7; 9 bases are a match to TRBD2. The V gene's germline CDR1 is GTSNPN and CDR2 SVGIG (reference sequence). After removal of 7 bases from V and 0 bases from J, the junction contained 4 bases not matched to a gene. The CDR3 spans 13 residues. CDR3 loop: CASRLAVSYEQYF. DNA of the CDR3: TGTGCCTCCAGACTAGCGGTCTCCTACGAGCAGTACTTC.

The rearrangement joins TRBV2 to TRBJ2-7; 10 bases align to TRBD2. V gave up 1 base and J gave up 7 bases; unmatched junction bases: 4. Germline loops: CDR1 SNHLY, CDR2 FYNNEI. The CDR3 contains 14 residues. CDR3 region: CASSEDLAGEEQYF. The CDR3 nucleotides read TGTGCCAGCAGTGAAGATCTAGCGGGAGAGGAGCAGTACTTC.

This chain uses TRBV2 with TRBJ1-5, with D maybe TRBD1 (6 bases). This CDR3 spans 14 amino acids. With 4 bases removed from V and 4 bases from J, the gap between germline ends came to 11 bases. The germline CDR1 and CDR2 sequences are SNHLY and FYNNEI. CDR3 sequence (DNA): TGTGCCAGCAGTGGGGGGCAGGGGAATCAGCCCCAGCATTTT. It translates to CASSGGQGNQPQHF.

This clone was seen more than once but under ten times. The chain employs TRBV6-4 and TRBJ2-3; 8 bases line up with TRBD2. Germline CDR1 and CDR2: MRHNA and SNTAGT. V gave up 5 bases and J gave up 6 bases; unmatched junction bases: 10. The CDR3 length is 15 residues. The CDR3 DNA is TGTGCCAGCAGTTTTTCAGCGGGAGCGAGGGATACGCAGTATTTT. Translation: CASSFSAGARDTQYF.

The rearrangement uses TRBV10-3 and TRBJ2-2; 11 bases line up with TRBD2. Losses at the gene ends were 8 bases for V and 0 bases for J; bases not matched to a gene: 11. The CDR3 runs 18 residues. Germline CDR1 ENHRY, CDR2 SYGVKD. CDR3 sequence (DNA): TGTGCCATCGGGACAGGGAGGACTAGCGGGCCGAACACCGGGGAGCTGTTTTTT. Translation: CAIGTGRTSGPNTGELFF.

The rearrangement joins TRBV6-1 to TRBJ2-2; possibly TRBD2 for D (6 bases). The V gene lost 8 bases and the J gene lost 0 bases, with 7 bases spanning the gap. This CDR3 region has 13 residues. Germline CDR1 and CDR2: MNHNS and SASEGT. CDR3 coding DNA: TGTGCCAGCCGACTAGCGAACACCGGGGAGCTGTTTTTT. Its protein is CASRLANTGELFF.

This chain joins TRBV5-1 and TRBJ2-1; TRBD2 matches at 10 bases. The CDR3 spans 16 residues. J was trimmed by 6 bases and V by 2 bases; bases with no gene match: 8. The germline CDR1 and CDR2 sequences are SGHRS and YFSETQ. As DNA, the CDR3 is TGCGCCAGCAGCTTAGCCTTAGCGGGAGGAAGCAATGAGCAGTTCTTC. Amino acid sequence: CASSLALAGGSNEQFF.

V gene TRBV2 combines with J gene TRBJ2-1; TRBD1 agrees at 8 bases. Germline-derived CDR1 and CDR2 are SNHLY and FYNNEI. V dropped 6 bases and J dropped 3; count of bases not matched to a gene: 10. The length of the CDR3 is 16 residues. CDR3 coding DNA: TGTGCCAGCAGGTACAAGACAGGGGCGGACTACAATGAGCAGTTCTTC. Amino acids: CASRYKTGADYNEQFF.

J is TRBJ1-1 and V is TRBV29-1; 10 bases are shared with TRBD1. This CDR3 region has 13 residues. Trimming at V came to 6 bases and at J to 1 base, leaving 2 bases not matched to a gene. Germline values: CDR1 SQVTM, CDR2 ANQGSEA. The CDR3 here is CSVRQGANTEAFF. The CDR3 DNA sequence: TGCAGCGTGAGACAGGGGGCGAACACTGAAGCTTTCTTT.